These 31 T cell receptor beta chains share one sample of origin, sequenced in a study of blood T cells in healthy people across ages. It was with a sample-barcoded 5' primer and a J-beta primer mix that a second PCR of roughly 7 to 12 cycles was run. In TCRdb, the 5' RACE reads were re-called with MiXCR into one record per CDR3 protein. The data contain around 1,000,000 distinct CDR3 sequences, under 30% of them singletons. The same sample was also used in a study of T cells of mothers and their children.

The sample taken for sequencing was blood. These receptors were obtained from a girl aged 2 to 9 in good health.

The V and J genes are TRBV9 and TRBJ2-3; unclear D gene. Germline V CDR1 and CDR2: SGDLS, YYNGEE. The CDR3 contains 13 residues. The V end was cut by 4 bases, the J end by 6 bases, with 12 bases between. CDR3 protein: CASSSSFWDTQYF. Here the CDR3 DNA reads TGTGCCAGCAGCTCCAGTTTTTGGGATACGCAGTATTTT.

V gene TRBV20-1 combines with J gene TRBJ1-4; D is possibly TRBD1 (5 bases). Trimming cost V 5 bases and J 5 bases, with 15 bases left between them. Germline CDR1 and CDR2: DFQATT and SNEGSKA (reference sequence). CDR3 length: 14 residues. Here the CDR3 reads CSAESGPKNEKLFF. As DNA, the CDR3 is TGCAGTGCTGAGTCGGGACCGAAAAATGAAAAACTGTTTTTT.

The chain joins TRBV4-1 to TRBJ2-1; 12 bases map to TRBD1. With 3 bases clipped from V and 8 bases from J, the junction kept 5 bases outside the gene matches. CDR1 is MGHRA and CDR2 is YSYEKL in the germline V gene. This CDR3 has 15 residues. Written as DNA, the CDR3 is TGCGCCAGCAGCCAGCGGGACAGGGGGCTGCATGAGCAGTTCTTC. Translating it yields CASSQRDRGLHEQFF.

Details on this clonotype: The germline gene is not matched at one end of the junction; a read error may be the cause. The J gene is TRBJ2-7, the V gene TRBV11-2; no firm D call. The CDR3 extends over 11 amino acids. Germline values: CDR1 SGHAT, CDR2 FQNNGV. The CDR3 reads CASSSGWVWVF. The CDR3 DNA follows: TGTGCCAGCAGCTCGGGCTGGGTCTGGGTCTTC.

The V call is TRBV6-2 or TRBV6-3, the J call TRBJ1-2; maybe TRBD1 (5 bases). This CDR3 is 17 amino acids long. In germline, CDR1 is MNHEY, CDR2 SVGEGT. V was shortened by 4 bases and J by 2 bases, with 20 bases between the two germline ends. The CDR3 loop reads CASSSDLSRDRNYGYTF. The DNA for the CDR3 is TGTGCCAGCAGTTCCGACCTATCCAGGGACCGGAACTATGGCTACACCTTC.

This clonotype was picked up one time. The J gene is TRBJ2-5, the V gene TRBV28; TRBD2 agrees at 11 bases. Germline V gene sequence: CDR1 MDHEN, CDR2 SYDVKM. J was trimmed by 5 bases and V by 7 bases; bases with no gene match: 15. The CDR3 sequence is 17 residues long. The CDR3 here is CASNLATLAGGGETQYF. DNA for the CDR3: TGTGCCAGCAATTTGGCGACCCTAGCGGGGGGTGGGGAGACCCAGTACTTC.

The chain recombines TRBV6-5 with TRBJ2-7; 8 bases match TRBD2. This CDR3 contains 15 residues. Germline CDR1 MNHEY, CDR2 SVGAGI. The V gene end was trimmed by 0 bases and the J gene end by 4 bases; junction bases not matched to a gene: 5. The CDR3 sequence: CASSYSPGGGYEQYF. The CDR3 DNA sequence: TGTGCCAGCAGTTACTCCCCCGGCGGGGGGTACGAGCAGTACTTC.

This clonotype has only a few counts. The V call is TRBV7-3, the J call TRBJ1-1, with TRBD1 matching over 9 bases. This CDR3 region has 13 residues. Per the germline V gene, CDR1 is SGHTA and CDR2 is FQGTGA. V trimming: 3 bases; J trimming: 6 bases; junction bases outside the gene matches: 2. The CDR3 is CASSFRQGAEAFF. The CDR3 bases are TGTGCCAGCAGCTTTCGACAGGGGGCTGAAGCTTTCTTT.

The chain uses TRBV7-2 and TRBJ1-3, with D possibly TRBD1 on 6 matching bases. The CDR3 has 15 residues. CDR1 and CDR2 (germline): SGHTA, FQGNSA. Trimming pared 6 bases from V and 0 bases from J, leaving 12 bases between. The CDR3 sequence is CASSPRTDSGNTIYF. CDR3 nucleotide sequence: TGTGCCAGCAGTCCGAGGACAGACTCTGGAAACACCATATATTTT.

The gene calls are TRBV27 and TRBJ1-3; D is unclear. This CDR3 is built from 15 residues. Germline assignment: CDR1 MNHEY and CDR2 SMNVEV (reference sequence). The V end was cut by 0 bases, the J end by 2 bases, with 8 bases between. The CDR3 sequence: CASSLSLGTGNTIYF. CDR3 DNA sequence: TGTGCCAGCAGTTTATCTCTGGGAACTGGAAACACCATATATTTT.

The chain is built from TRBV29-1 and TRBJ2-7; TRBD2 aligns across 7 bases. This CDR3 has 14 residues. V trimming: 4 bases; J trimming: 3 bases; junction bases outside the gene matches: 9. From germline, CDR1 is SQVTM and CDR2 ANQGSEA. The CDR3 loop is CSVGWSSGSYEQYF. The CDR3 region has the DNA TGCAGCGTTGGGTGGTCTAGCGGAAGCTACGAGCAGTACTTC.

This chain uses TRBV6-5 with TRBJ1-6, with 9 nucleotides matching TRBD1. The germline V gene encodes CDR1 MNHEY and CDR2 SVGAGI. The V segment lost 6 bases and the J segment 10 bases; nucleotides outside the gene matches: 7. This CDR3 has 14 amino acids. The CDR3 DNA sequence: TGTGCCAGCAGGACGGACAGGGGTGTCTCACCCCTCCACTTT. It encodes CASRTDRGVSPLHF.

This clonotype was recorded a few times. This chain uses TRBV5-1 with TRBJ1-4; a possible D gene is TRBD1 (6 bases). The ends were cut back, 4 bases at V and 4 bases at J, with 11 bases in the middle. This CDR3 has 14 amino acids. Germline values: CDR1 SGHRS, CDR2 YFSETQ. As DNA, the CDR3 is TGCGCCAGCAGCCCCGGGACAATTAATGAAAAACTGTTTTTT. Translating it yields CASSPGTINEKLFF. The complete variable domain, with remaining parts taken from reference TRBV5-1 and TRBJ1-4, reads KAGVTQTPRYLIKTRGQQVTLSCSPISGHRSVSWYQQTPGQGLQFLFEYFSETQRNKGNFPGRFSGRQFSNSRSEMNVSTLELGDSALYLCASSPGTINEKLFFGSGTQLSVL.

The chain combines TRBV6-2 or TRBV6-3 with TRBJ2-1; D gene ambiguous. CDR3 length equals 14 residues. V gave up 1 base and J gave up 6 bases, with 10 bases separating them. CDR1 is MNHEY, CDR2 SVGEGT, per germline. The CDR3 region is CASSYWSAPNEQFF. The DNA of the CDR3 is TGTGCCAGCAGTTACTGGTCCGCTCCCAATGAGCAGTTCTTC.

CDR3 nucleotides: TGCAGTGCTAGGGACTGGACAAACTACGAGCAGTACTTC. Its protein is CSARDWTNYEQYF. The chain employs TRBV20-1 and TRBJ2-7, with D perhaps matching TRBD1 or TRBD2 (5 bases each). Trimming took 3 bases from V and 3 from J, leaving 12 bases between them. CDR1 and CDR2 (germline): DFQATT, SNEGSKA (reference sequence). The CDR3 runs to 13 residues.

This clonotype showed up just a few times. The chain carries TRBV20-1 and TRBJ1-1; D uncertain. V shed 0 bases and J shed 10 bases, with 12 bases lying between them. From germline, CDR1 is DFQATT and CDR2 SNEGSKA (reference sequence). The CDR3 consists of 12 residues. The DNA for the CDR3 is TGCAGTGCTAGAGAACAGAAGGTGGGAGCTTTCTTT. Protein product: CSAREQKVGAFF.

The chain couples TRBV19 to TRBJ2-3; 8 nucleotides align to TRBD1. V shed 3 bases, J shed 3 bases, and the junction held 2 bases outside the gene matches. The CDR3 has 14 residues. CDR1 LNHDA and CDR2 SQIVND come from the germline V gene (reference sequence). The CDR3 here is CASSIRTGTDTQYF. In DNA, the CDR3 is TGTGCCAGTAGTATCCGGACAGGGACAGATACGCAGTATTTT.

The chain couples TRBV28 to TRBJ2-5; 7 bases are shared with TRBD1. Matching the DNA end better, TRBJ2-7 makes the J call doubtful. Germline V gives CDR1 MDHEN, CDR2 SYDVKM. The CDR3 covers 15 residues. The CDR3 DNA follows: TGTGCCAGCAGTCCTCCGGGACAGAAGTTATACGAGCAGTACTTC. Translated, it gives CASSPPGQKLYEQYF.

This clonotype was seen a few times. The rearrangement joins TRBV6-1 to TRBJ2-5, with 14 positions matching TRBD2. CDR3 length equals 17 residues. Unmatched junction bases numbered 7, after V lost 6 bases and J lost 1 base. Germline CDR1 and CDR2: MNHNS and SASEGT. The CDR3 sequence is CASSIGTSGSIQETQYF. The CDR3 coding sequence is TGTGCCAGCAGCATCGGGACTAGCGGGAGTATCCAAGAGACCCAGTACTTC.

The rearrangement links TRBV27 to TRBJ2-1; 7 bases match TRBD2. The CDR3 is 13 amino acids. The V gene's germline CDR1 is MNHEY and CDR2 SMNVEV (reference sequence). J gave up 10 bases and V 3 bases, and 6 bases lay outside the gene matches. The CDR3 DNA follows: TGTGCCAGCAGTTTTGGGGTGGGGGGGGAGCAGTTCTTC. It encodes CASSFGVGGEQFF.

This clonotype was recorded a few times. Germline and junction disagree at one end, which may indicate a read error. The chain employs TRBV20-1 and TRBJ2-1; possible D gene TRBD2, 7 bases. This CDR3 spans 14 amino acids. Looked up from germline, CDR1 is DFQATT and CDR2 is SNEGSKA (reference sequence). The CDR3 sequence: CSAKGGLSYNEQSF. Written as DNA, the CDR3 is TGCAGTGCTAAGGGGGGGCTATCCTACAATGAGCAGTCCTTC.

This clonotype was observed a handful of times. The CDR3 DNA reads as TGTGCCAGCACCCCGACAGGGGCCTCCTACGAGCAGTACTTC. Translating gives CASTPTGASYEQYF. The chain links TRBV9 to TRBJ2-5; TRBD1 matches 8 bases. TRBJ2-7 explains the end of the DNA better; the J call may be wrong. The V gene's germline CDR1 is SGDLS and CDR2 YYNGEE. The length of the CDR3 is 14 residues.

This clonotype was seen more than once but under ten times. The J gene is TRBJ2-5, the V gene TRBV12-3 or TRBV12-4, with D perhaps TRBD1 or TRBD2 (5 bases each). The length of the CDR3 is 13 residues. V gave up 10 bases and J gave up 4 bases, with 16 bases separating them. The CDR3 protein is CATRPRGGETQYF. CDR3 bases: TGTGCCACCCGGCCCCGGGGCGGAGAGACCCAGTACTTC.

J is TRBJ1-6 and V is TRBV29-1; tentative D call: TRBD1 (6 bases). Per germline, CDR1 SQVTM and CDR2 ANQGSEA. V was pared by 4 bases and J by 8 bases, with 12 bases between. This CDR3 has 13 residues. The CDR3 bases are TGCAGCGTTGGGGAGACAGGAGATTCACCCCTCCACTTT. Residues: CSVGETGDSPLHF.

This sequence joins TRBV20-1 and TRBJ1-2, with 7 nucleotides matching TRBD1. The germline V gene has CDR1 DFQATT and CDR2 SNEGSKA (reference sequence). CDR3 length: 15 residues. The J segment lost 6 bases and the V segment lost 3 bases, leaving 13 bases of the junction unmatched. CDR3 in amino acids: CSASLLTGNSNGYTF. The CDR3 region has the DNA TGCAGTGCTAGCCTTTTGACAGGGAATAGTAATGGCTACACCTTC.

The chain carries TRBV11-2 and TRBJ2-1; D gene uncertain. V shed 5 bases and J shed 4 bases, with 15 bases lying between them. The CDR3 is made up of 15 amino acids. The germline V gene encodes CDR1 SGHAT and CDR2 FQNNGV. Written as DNA, the CDR3 is TGTGCCAGCAGCCGAGGCCCCGGCGAGTACAATGAGCAGTTCTTC. As protein: CASSRGPGEYNEQFF.

This chain connects TRBV20-1 to TRBJ2-5; maybe TRBD2 (6 bases). V was cut by 1 base and J by 1 base, with 13 bases left in between. CDR3 size: 15 residues. Germline CDR1 DFQATT, CDR2 SNEGSKA (reference sequence). In DNA form, the CDR3 reads TGCAGTGCTAGAGTCCCGACTAGGGCCCAAGAGACCCAGTACTTC. Translating gives CSARVPTRAQETQYF.

The chain links TRBV2 to TRBJ2-5; D may match TRBD1 or TRBD2 (7 bases each). Looked up from germline, CDR1 is SNHLY and CDR2 is FYNNEI. V gave up 10 bases and J gave up 5 bases, with 17 bases separating them. The CDR3 extends over 13 amino acids. CDR3 protein: CATRTGEGETQYF. In DNA, the CDR3 is TGTGCCACCCGAACAGGGGAGGGGGAGACCCAGTACTTC.

This clonotype was counted many times. The J gene is TRBJ2-5, the V gene TRBV27; a weak D match, TRBD2 (6 bases). The DNA end favors TRBJ2-7, so the J call may be wrong. CDR1 is MNHEY and CDR2 is SMNVEV in the germline V gene (reference sequence). CDR3 length equals 11 residues. The CDR3 loop reads CASSGGYEQYF. Written as DNA, the CDR3 is TGTGCCAGCAGTGGGGGGTACGAGCAGTACTTC.

This clonotype occurred a few times. The chain combines TRBV7-2 with TRBJ1-1, with no clear D. The germline V and J ends were trimmed by 4 bases and 7 bases, with 13 bases remaining between them. The CDR3 length is 13 residues. Germline values: CDR1 SGHTA, CDR2 FQGNSA. The CDR3 is CASSSNGWGEAFF. Written as DNA, the CDR3 is TGTGCCAGCAGCTCGAACGGGTGGGGTGAAGCTTTCTTT.

This chain joins TRBV20-1 and TRBJ1-2; 8 bases line up with TRBD1. The CDR3 spans 12 residues. V gave up 7 bases and J gave up 3 bases; unmatched junction bases: 4. Germline values: CDR1 DFQATT, CDR2 SNEGSKA (reference sequence). This chain's CDR3 is CSVRTGHYGYTF. Written as DNA, the CDR3 is TGCAGTGTTCGGACAGGGCACTATGGCTACACCTTC.